This is a list of T cell receptor beta chains from one sample in a study of spatial heterogeneity in lung cancer. TCRdb processed the 5' RACE reads anew with MiXCR; each CDR3 protein has one entry. The sample has around 13,000 distinct CDR3 sequences, over 6.5% seen once. This specimen consisted of lung tumor tissue, obtained at surgery. The receptors originated from a female donor with early-stage non-small cell lung cancer. CDR3s include the opening cysteine and the closing phenylalanine or tryptophan. The order of the fields is D gene, V gene, J gene, clone size, CDR3 DNA, CDR3 protein. The D gene is left open where the match is weak. Size values are once, few and many counts, or a class for expanded clones, and some rows have none.

-	TRBV29-1	TRBJ2-2	many	TGCAGCGTTAGGAGGGGAAACACCGGGGAGCTGTTTTTT	CSVRRGNTGELFF
-	TRBV7-2	TRBJ1-1	medium-sized	TGTGCCAGCAGCTTAGCCAGAGAAACATCTGAAGCTTTCTTT	CASSLARETSEAFF
-	TRBV7-2	TRBJ1-6	many	TGTGCCAGCAGCTTAAGCTGGGGGACCTATAATTCACCCCTCCACTTT	CASSLSWGTYNSPLHF
-	TRBV7-9	TRBJ2-1	medium-sized	TGTGCCAGCAGCTCCAGCAGAGAGCAGTTCTTC	CASSSSREQFF
TRBD2	TRBV10-3	TRBJ2-5	many	TGTGCCATCAGTGACCGGGAGGAAGAGACCCAGTACTTC	CAISDREEETQYF
TRBD1	TRBV6-5	TRBJ2-7	many	TGTGCCAGCAGGAGACAGGGGGCCCTCGAGCAGTACTTC	CASRRQGALEQYF
TRBD1	TRBV7-6	TRBJ1-1	medium-sized	TGTGCCAGCAGCGCCCGGACAGGTCTTGAAGCTTTCTTT	CASSARTGLEAFF
-	TRBV7-9	TRBJ2-7	medium-sized	TGTGCCAGCAGCCCGAAAGGGGGAGTCCGCTACGAGCAGTACTTC	CASSPKGGVRYEQYF
-	TRBV5-1	TRBJ2-5	many	TGCGCCAGCAGCTTGGAGGGAAAAGAGACCCAGTACTTC	CASSLEGKETQYF
-	TRBV4-2	TRBJ2-7	few	TGTGCCAGCAGCCAAGAGCTCGACGGAGCCTACGAGCAGTACTTC	CASSQELDGAYEQYF
TRBD2	TRBV6-2/TRBV6-3	TRBJ2-5	many	TGTGCCAGCAAGACTAGCGGGAGCCGGGGGACCCAGTACTTC	CASKTSGSRGTQYF
-	TRBV28	TRBJ2-7	many	TGTGCCAGCAGTGCGCAACAGAGGCAGTACTTC	CASSAQQRQYF
TRBD2	TRBV7-6	TRBJ2-3	-	TGTGCCAGCAGCTCGACTAGCGGCCGCACAGATACGCAGTATTTT	CASSSTSGRTDTQYF
-	TRBV5-4	TRBJ2-7	medium-sized	TGTGCCAGCTCGGCCGGCGGAGGAGAGCAGTACTTC	CASSAGGGEQYF